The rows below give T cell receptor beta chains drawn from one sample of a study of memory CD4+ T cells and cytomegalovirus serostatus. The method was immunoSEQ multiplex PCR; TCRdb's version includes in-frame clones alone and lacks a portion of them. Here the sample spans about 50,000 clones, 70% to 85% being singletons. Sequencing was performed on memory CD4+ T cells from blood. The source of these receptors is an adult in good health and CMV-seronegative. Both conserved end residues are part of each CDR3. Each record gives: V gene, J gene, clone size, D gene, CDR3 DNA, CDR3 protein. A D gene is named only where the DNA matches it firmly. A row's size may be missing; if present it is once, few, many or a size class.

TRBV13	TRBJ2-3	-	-	TGTGCCAGCAGACGAACCTTGCGGGACTGGAACACAGATACGCAGTATTTT	CASRRTLRDWNTDTQYF
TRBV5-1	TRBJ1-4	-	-	TGCGCCAGCAGCTTGGATGGTGGGGAGAGGGAAAAACTGTTTTTT	CASSLDGGEREKLFF
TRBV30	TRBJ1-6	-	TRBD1	TGTGCCTGGAGTGAAGAGGGACAGAGCTCCTATAATTCACCCCTCCACTTT	CAWSEEGQSSYNSPLHF
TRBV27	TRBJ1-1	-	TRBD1	TGTGCCAGCAGTTTACAGGCAGGGGGCGGCACTGAAGCTTTCTTT	CASSLQAGGGTEAFF
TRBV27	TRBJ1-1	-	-	TGTGCCAGCAGTCCCGGGACGGTCGTCACTGAAGCTTTCTTT	CASSPGTVVTEAFF
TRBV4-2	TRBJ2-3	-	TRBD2	TGTGCCAGCAGCCAAGATAGCGGGGGGGCCGGGGATACGCAGTATTTT	CASSQDSGGAGDTQYF
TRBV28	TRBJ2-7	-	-	TGTGCCAGTGGACAGAACTCCTACGAGCAGTACTTC	CASGQNSYEQYF
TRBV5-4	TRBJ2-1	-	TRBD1	TGTGCCAGCAGCTTTGGGACAGGACGGGTCGATGAGCAGTTCTTC	CASSFGTGRVDEQFF
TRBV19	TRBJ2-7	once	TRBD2	TGTGCCAGTAGTCTAAGGAGACTAGCGGGGACGACCTACGAGCAGTACTTC	CASSLRRLAGTTYEQYF
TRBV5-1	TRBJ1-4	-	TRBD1	TGCGCCAGCAGCCCGGGACAGCCAAATGAAAAACTGTTTTTT	CASSPGQPNEKLFF
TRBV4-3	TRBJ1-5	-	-	TGCGCCAGCAGCCAAGATCATCCGGGCAGGGATCAGCCCCAGCATTTT	CASSQDHPGRDQPQHF
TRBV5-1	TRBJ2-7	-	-	TGCGCCAGCAGCTGGGCAGGCCGCTCCTACGAGCAGTACTTC	CASSWAGRSYEQYF
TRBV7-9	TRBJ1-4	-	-	TGTGCCAGCGAAGGAGAAAAACTGTTTTTT	CASEGEKLFF
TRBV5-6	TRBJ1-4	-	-	TGTGCCAGCAGCTTCAATCTTGGAGATGAAAAACTGTTTTTT	CASSFNLGDEKLFF
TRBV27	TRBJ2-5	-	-	TGTGCCAGCAGTTTTTGGGGTCAAGAGACCCAGTACTTC	CASSFWGQETQYF
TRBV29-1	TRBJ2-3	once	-	TGCAGCGTTCGGGCCCTAGGGGGAGATACGCAGTATTTT	CSVRALGGDTQYF
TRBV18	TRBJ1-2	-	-	TGTGCCAGCTCAGGGGGCGCGCACTATGGCTACACCTTC	CASSGGAHYGYTF
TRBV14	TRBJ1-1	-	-	TGTGCCAGCAGCCAAGTCGGCGGGAACACTGAAGCTTTCTTT	CASSQVGGNTEAFF
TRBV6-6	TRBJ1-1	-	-	TGTGCCAGCAGTTACTCGCCGCCGACGACGGGGACTGAAGCTTTCTTT	CASSYSPPTTGTEAFF
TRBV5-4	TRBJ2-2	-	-	TGTGCCAGCAGCCAGGACAGGAACACCGGGGAGCTGTTTTTT	CASSQDRNTGELFF
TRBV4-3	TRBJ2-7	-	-	TGCGCCAGCAGCCAAGCGTTCGGGCTTATCCACGAGCAGTACTTC	CASSQAFGLIHEQYF
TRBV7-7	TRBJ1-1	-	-	TGTGCTAGCAGCTTAGTTCTCCGGGACCCTGAAGCTTTCTTT	CASSLVLRDPEAFF
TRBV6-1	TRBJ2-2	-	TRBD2	TGTGCCAGCAAATGGCTAGCGGGGGGCACCGGGGAGCTGTTTTTT	CASKWLAGGTGELFF
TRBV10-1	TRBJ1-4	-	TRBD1	TGCGCCACCCTAAGACAGGGTAAGAGGGCAAATGAAAAACTGTTTTTT	CATLRQGKRANEKLFF
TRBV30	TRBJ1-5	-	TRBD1	TGTGCCTGGAGTGGGGGGACAGGTGATCAGCCCCAGCATTTT	CAWSGGTGDQPQHF
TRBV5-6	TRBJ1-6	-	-	TGTGCCAGCAGCTTGAGCCAGGGACCTAATTCACCCCTCCACTTT	CASSLSQGPNSPLHF
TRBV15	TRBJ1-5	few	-	TGTGCCACCAGCAGAGACCGAGGCAGCAATCAGCCCCAGCATTTT	CATSRDRGSNQPQHF
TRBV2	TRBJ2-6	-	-	TGTGCCAGCAGGGGGGGGCTCGGGGCCAACGTCCTGACTTTC	CASRGGLGANVLTF
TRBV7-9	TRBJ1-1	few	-	TGTGCCAGCAGCTTAGCGCAGGACACTGAAGCTTTCTTT	CASSLAQDTEAFF
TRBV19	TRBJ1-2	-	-	TGTGCCAGTAGTCTTACCCAGGGGATTGGTGGCTACACCTTC	CASSLTQGIGGYTF
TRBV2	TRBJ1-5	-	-	TGTGCCAGCAGTGATAAAAGGGGCAACAATCAGCCCCAGCATTTT	CASSDKRGNNQPQHF
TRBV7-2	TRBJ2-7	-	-	TGTGCCAGCAGACCGCGAGGGGGGAGCTCCTACGAGCAGTACTTC	CASRPRGGSSYEQYF
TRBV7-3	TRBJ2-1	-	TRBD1	TGTGCCAGCAGCTCCGGGACAGGGGGGCACAATGAGCAGTTCTTC	CASSSGTGGHNEQFF
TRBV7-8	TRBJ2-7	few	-	TGTGCCAGCAGCTTAGGGCCCGGGGACAACTACGAGCAGTACTTC	CASSLGPGDNYEQYF
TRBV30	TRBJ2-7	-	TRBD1	TGTGCCTGGCACCGGGACAGACCCTACGAGCAGTACTTC	CAWHRDRPYEQYF
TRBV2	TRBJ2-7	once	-	TGTGCCAGCAGTGACAGGGTCGGGTCCTACGAGCAGTACTTC	CASSDRVGSYEQYF
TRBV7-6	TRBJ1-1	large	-	TGTGCCAGCAGCTCCCTAGGTGGGGCACAGTTGGCTTTCTTT	CASSSLGGAQLAFF
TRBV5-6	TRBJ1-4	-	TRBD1	TGTGCCAGCAGCTTGGTGGGACAGAAAGGAACTAATGAAAAACTGTTTTTT	CASSLVGQKGTNEKLFF
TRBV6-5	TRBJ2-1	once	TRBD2	TGTGCCAGCAGTTACAGGGAGGGTCAATACAAGCAGTTCTTC	CASSYREGQYKQFF
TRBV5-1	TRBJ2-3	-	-	TGCGCCAGCAGCTTGGAGGCTAGCGTTAGCACAGATACGCAGTATTTT	CASSLEASVSTDTQYF
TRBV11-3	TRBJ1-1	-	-	TGTGCCAGCAGCCCTGACAGGCGGGACACTGAAGCTTTCTTT	CASSPDRRDTEAFF
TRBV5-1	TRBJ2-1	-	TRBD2	TGCGCCAGCAGCGGGGGGGACCTCACCGGAGATGAGCAGTTCTTC	CASSGGDLTGDEQFF
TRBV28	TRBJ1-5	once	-	TGTGCCAGCAGTTTCGGGACGGAGGGGAGGCAGCCCCAGCATTTT	CASSFGTEGRQPQHF
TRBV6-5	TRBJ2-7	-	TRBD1	TGTGCCAGCAGTTATGGGACAGGGCGCCTCTACGAGCAGTACTTC	CASSYGTGRLYEQYF
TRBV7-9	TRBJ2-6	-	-	TGTGCCAGCAGCCCCATGCTCCGCTCTGGGGCCAACGTCCTGACTTTC	CASSPMLRSGANVLTF
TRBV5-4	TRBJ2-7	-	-	TGTGCCAGCAGCTTGGAATTCAACCCTCACGAGCAGTACTTC	CASSLEFNPHEQYF